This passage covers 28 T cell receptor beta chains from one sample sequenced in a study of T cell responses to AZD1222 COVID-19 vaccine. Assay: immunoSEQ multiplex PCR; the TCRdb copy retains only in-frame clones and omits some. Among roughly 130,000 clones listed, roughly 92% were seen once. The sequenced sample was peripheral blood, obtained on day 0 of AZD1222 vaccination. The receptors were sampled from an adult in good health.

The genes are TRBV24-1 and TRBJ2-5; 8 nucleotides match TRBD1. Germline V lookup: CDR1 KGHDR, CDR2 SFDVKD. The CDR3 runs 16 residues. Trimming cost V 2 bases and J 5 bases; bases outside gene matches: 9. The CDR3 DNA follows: TGTGCCACCAGTGATTCCGGACAGGGTGATTCGGAGACCCAGTACTTC. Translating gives CATSDSGQGDSETQYF.

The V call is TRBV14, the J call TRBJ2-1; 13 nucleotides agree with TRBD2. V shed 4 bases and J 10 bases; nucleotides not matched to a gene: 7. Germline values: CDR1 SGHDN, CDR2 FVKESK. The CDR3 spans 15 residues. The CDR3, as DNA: TGTGCCAGCAGCCTATCGGGACTAGCGGGGCAGGAGCAGTTCTTC. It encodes CASSLSGLAGQEQFF. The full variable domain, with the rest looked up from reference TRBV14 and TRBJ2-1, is EAGVTQFPSHSVIEKGQTVTLRCDPISGHDNLYWYRRVMGKEIKFLLHFVKESKQDESGMPNNRFLAERTGGTYSTLKVQPAELEDSGVYFCASSLSGLAGQEQFFGPGTRLTVL.

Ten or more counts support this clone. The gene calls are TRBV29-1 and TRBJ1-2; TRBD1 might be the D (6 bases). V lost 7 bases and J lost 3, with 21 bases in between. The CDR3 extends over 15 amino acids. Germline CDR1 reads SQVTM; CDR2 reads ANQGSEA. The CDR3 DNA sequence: TGCAGCGCCCATATCCAGGGGAACGTAGACTATGGCTACACCTTC. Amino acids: CSAHIQGNVDYGYTF.

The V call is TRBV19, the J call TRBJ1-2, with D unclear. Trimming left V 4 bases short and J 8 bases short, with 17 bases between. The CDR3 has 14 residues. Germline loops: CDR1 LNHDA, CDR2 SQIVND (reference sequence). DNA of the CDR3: TGTGCCAGTAGTACCCAGGACTTCCCAGGCGGCTACACCTTC. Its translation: CASSTQDFPGGYTF.

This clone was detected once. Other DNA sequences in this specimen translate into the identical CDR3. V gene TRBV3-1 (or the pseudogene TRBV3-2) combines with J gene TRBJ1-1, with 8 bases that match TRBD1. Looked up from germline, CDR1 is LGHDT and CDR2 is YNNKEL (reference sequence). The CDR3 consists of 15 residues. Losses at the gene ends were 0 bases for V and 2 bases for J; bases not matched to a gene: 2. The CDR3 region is CASSQEGTGNTEAFF. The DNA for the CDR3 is TGTGCCAGCAGCCAAGAGGGGACAGGCAACACTGAAGCTTTCTTT.

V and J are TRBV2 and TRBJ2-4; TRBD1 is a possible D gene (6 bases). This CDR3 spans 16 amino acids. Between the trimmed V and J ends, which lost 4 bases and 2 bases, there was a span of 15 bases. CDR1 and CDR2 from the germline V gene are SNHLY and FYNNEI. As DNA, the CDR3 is TGTGCCAGCAGTGGAGCAGCCCAGGGGACCAAAAACATTCAGTACTTC. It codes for CASSGAAQGTKNIQYF. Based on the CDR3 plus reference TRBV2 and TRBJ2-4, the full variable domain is EPEVTQTPSHQVTQMGQEVILRCVPISNHLYFYWYRQILGQKVEFLVSFYNNEISEKSEIFDDQFSVERPDGSNFTLKIRSTKLEDSAMYFCASSGAAQGTKNIQYFGAGTRLSVL.

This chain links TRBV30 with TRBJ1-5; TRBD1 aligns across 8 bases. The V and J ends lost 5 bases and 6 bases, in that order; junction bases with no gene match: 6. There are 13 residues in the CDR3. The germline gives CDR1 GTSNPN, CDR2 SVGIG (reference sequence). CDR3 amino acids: CAWSQGEGQPQHF. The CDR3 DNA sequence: TGTGCCTGGTCACAGGGGGAGGGTCAGCCCCAGCATTTT.

The CDR3 reads CASSSGTENSPLHF. The CDR3 DNA follows: TGTGCCAGCAGCTCCGGGACAGAGAATTCACCCCTCCACTTT. J is TRBJ1-6 and V is TRBV7-3; 7 nucleotides line up with TRBD1. The CDR3 sequence is 14 residues long. In germline, CDR1 is SGHTA, CDR2 FQGTGA. V was pared by 4 bases and J by 7 bases, with 4 bases of the junction left unmatched.

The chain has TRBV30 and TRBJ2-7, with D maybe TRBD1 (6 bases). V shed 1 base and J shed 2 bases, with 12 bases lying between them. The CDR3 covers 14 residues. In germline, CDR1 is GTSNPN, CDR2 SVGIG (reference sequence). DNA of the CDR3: TGTGCCTGGAGTGAGGACAGCGGACCCTACGAGCAGTACTTC. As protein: CAWSEDSGPYEQYF. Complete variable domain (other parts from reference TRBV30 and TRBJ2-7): SQTIHQWPATLVQPVGSPLSLECTVEGTSNPNLYWYRQAAGRGLQLLFYSVGIGQISSEVPQNLSASRPQDRQFILSSKKLLLSDSGFYLCAWSEDSGPYEQYFGPGTRLTVT.

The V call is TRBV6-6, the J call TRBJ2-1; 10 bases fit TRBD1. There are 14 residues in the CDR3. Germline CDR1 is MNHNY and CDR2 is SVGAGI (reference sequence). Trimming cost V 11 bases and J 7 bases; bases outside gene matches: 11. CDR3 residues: CASYPGQGKNEQFF. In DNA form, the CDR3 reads TGTGCCTCGTACCCGGGACAGGGGAAGAATGAGCAGTTCTTC.

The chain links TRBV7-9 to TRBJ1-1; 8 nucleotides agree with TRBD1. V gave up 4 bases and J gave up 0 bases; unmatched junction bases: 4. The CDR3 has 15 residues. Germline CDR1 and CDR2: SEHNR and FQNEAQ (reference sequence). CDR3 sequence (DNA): TGTGCCAGCAGCTCACAGGGGGGTGTGAACACTGAAGCTTTCTTT. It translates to CASSSQGGVNTEAFF. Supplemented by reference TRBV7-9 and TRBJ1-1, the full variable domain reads DTGVSQNPRHKITKRGQNVTFRCDPISEHNRLYWYRQTLGQGPEFLTYFQNEAQLEKSRLLSDRFSAERPKGSFSTLEIQRTEQGDSAMYLCASSSQGGVNTEAFFGQGTRLTVV.

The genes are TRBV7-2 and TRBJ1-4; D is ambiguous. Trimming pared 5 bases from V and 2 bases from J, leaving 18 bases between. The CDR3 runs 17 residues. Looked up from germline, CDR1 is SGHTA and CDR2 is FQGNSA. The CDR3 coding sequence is TGTGCCAGCAGCCCCCAGACCGTCGCGGTTACTAATGAAAAACTGTTTTTT. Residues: CASSPQTVAVTNEKLFF.

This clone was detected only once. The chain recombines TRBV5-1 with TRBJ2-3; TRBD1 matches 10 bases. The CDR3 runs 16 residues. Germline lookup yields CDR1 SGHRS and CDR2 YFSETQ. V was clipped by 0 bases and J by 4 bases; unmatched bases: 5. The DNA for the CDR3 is TGCGCCAGCAGCTTGGGAGACAGGGGGCGCGCAGATACGCAGTATTTT. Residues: CASSLGDRGRADTQYF.

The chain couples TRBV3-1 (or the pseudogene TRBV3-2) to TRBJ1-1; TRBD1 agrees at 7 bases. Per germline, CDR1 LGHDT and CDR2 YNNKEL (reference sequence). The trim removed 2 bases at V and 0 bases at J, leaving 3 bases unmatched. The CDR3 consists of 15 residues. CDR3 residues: CASSQIGTVNTEAFF. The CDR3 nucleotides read TGTGCCAGCAGCCAAATCGGGACAGTGAACACTGAAGCTTTCTTT.

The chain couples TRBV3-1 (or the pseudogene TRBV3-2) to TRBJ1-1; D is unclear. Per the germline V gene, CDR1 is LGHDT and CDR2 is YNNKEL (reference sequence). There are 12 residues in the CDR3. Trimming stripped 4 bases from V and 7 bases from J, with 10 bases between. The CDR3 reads CASSPQSGEAFF. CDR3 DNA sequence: TGTGCCAGCAGCCCCCAGAGTGGTGAAGCTTTCTTT.

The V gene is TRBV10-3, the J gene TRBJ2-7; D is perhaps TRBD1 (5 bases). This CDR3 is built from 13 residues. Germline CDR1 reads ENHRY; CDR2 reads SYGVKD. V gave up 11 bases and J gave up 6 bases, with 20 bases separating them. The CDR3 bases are TGTGCCTCCGCTAGGGCAGGGTTCGGCGAGCAGTACGTC. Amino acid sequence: CASARAGFGEQYV.

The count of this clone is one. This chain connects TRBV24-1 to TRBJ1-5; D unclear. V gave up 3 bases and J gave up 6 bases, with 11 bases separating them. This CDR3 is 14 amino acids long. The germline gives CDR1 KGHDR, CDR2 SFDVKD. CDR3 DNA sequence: TGTGCCACCAGTGATCCCTCCGGAGTTCAGCCCCAGCATTTT. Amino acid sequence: CATSDPSGVQPQHF.

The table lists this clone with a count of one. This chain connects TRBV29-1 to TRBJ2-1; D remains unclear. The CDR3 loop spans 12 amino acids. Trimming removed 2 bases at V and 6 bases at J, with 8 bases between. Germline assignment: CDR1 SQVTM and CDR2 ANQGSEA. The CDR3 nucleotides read TGCAGCGTTGAACCCCAGATCAATGAGCAGTTCTTC. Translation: CSVEPQINEQFF.

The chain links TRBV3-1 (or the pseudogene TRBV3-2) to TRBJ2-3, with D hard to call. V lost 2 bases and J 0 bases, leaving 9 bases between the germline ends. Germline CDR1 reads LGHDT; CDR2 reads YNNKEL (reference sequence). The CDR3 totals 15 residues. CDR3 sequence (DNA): TGTGCCAGCAGCCAAATGGTACTTAGCACAGATACGCAGTATTTT. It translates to CASSQMVLSTDTQYF.

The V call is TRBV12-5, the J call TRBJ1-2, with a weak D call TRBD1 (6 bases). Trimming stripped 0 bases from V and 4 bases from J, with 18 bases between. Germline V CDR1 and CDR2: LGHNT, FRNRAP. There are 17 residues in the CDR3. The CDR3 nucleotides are TGTGCTAGTGGTTTGGTACCGAATGAGGACAGAGTCTATGGCTACACCTTC. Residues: CASGLVPNEDRVYGYTF.

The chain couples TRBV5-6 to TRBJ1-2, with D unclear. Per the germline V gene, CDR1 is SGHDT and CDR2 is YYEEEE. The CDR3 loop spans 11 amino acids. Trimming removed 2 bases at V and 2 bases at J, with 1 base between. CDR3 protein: CASSLNYGYTF. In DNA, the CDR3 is TGTGCCAGCAGCTTAAACTATGGCTACACCTTC. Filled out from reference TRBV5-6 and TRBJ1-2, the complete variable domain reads DAGVTQSPTHLIKTRGQQVTLRCSPKSGHDTVSWYQQALGQGPQFIFQYYEEEERQRGNFPDRFSGHQFPNYSSELNVNALLLGDSALYLCASSLNYGYTFGSGTRLTVV.

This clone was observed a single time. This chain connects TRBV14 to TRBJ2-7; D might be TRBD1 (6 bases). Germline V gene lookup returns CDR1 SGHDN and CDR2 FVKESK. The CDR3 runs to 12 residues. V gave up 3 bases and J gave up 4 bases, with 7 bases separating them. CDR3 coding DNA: TGTGCCAGCAGCCAGCAGGGGTACGAGCAGTACTTC. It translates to CASSQQGYEQYF. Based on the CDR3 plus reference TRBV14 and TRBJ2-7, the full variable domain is EAGVTQFPSHSVIEKGQTVTLRCDPISGHDNLYWYRRVMGKEIKFLLHFVKESKQDESGMPNNRFLAERTGGTYSTLKVQPAELEDSGVYFCASSQQGYEQYFGPGTRLTVT.

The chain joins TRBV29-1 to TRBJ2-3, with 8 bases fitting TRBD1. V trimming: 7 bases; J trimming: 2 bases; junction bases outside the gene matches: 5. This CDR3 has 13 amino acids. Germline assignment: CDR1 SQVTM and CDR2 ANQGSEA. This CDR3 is CSGADRVTDTQYF. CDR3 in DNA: TGCAGCGGGGCGGACAGGGTCACAGATACGCAGTATTTT.

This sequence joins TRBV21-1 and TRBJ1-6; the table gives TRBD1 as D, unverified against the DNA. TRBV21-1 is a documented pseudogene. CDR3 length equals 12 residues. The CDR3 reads CPGRGDCSPLHF. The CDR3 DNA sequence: TGCCCGGGCAGGGGGGATTGTTCACCCCTCCACTTT.

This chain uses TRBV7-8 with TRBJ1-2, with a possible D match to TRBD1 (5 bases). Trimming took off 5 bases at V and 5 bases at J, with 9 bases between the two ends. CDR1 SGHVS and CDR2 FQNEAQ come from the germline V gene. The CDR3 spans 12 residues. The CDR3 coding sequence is TGTGCCAGCAGCAAGGGGCGATATGGCTACACCTTC. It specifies CASSKGRYGYTF.

This CDR3 is CASSQGDRGPGYTF. The CDR3 region has the DNA TGTGCCAGCAGCCAAGGGGACAGGGGGCCCGGCTACACCTTC. The V gene is TRBV3-1 (or the pseudogene TRBV3-2), the J gene TRBJ1-2; 12 positions agree with TRBD1. Per germline, CDR1 LGHDT and CDR2 YNNKEL (reference sequence). This CDR3 contains 14 residues. The ends lost 1 base at V and 8 bases at J; junction bases unmatched: 2.

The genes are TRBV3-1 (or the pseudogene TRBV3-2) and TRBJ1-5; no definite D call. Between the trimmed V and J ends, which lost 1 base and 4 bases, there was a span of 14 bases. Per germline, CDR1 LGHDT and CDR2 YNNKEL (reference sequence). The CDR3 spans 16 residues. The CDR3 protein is CASSQATTLENQPQHF. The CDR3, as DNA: TGTGCCAGCAGCCAAGCGACGACCCTGGAGAATCAGCCCCAGCATTTT.

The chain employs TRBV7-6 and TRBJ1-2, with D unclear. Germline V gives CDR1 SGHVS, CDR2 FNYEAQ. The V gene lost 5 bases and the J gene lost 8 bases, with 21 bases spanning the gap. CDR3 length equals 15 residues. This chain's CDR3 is CASSPQVSGQKGYTF. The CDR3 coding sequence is TGTGCCAGCAGCCCGCAGGTCTCGGGTCAGAAAGGCTACACCTTC.